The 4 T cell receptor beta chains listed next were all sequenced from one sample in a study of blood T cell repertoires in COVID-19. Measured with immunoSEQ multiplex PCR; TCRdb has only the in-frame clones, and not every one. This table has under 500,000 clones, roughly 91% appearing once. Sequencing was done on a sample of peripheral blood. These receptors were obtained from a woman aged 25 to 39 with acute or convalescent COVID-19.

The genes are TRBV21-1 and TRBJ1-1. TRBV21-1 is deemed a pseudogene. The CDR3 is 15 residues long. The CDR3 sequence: CASSKGGAGGTEAFF. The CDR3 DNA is TGTGCCAGCAGCAAAGGGGGGGCCGGGGGGACTGAAGCTTTCTTT.

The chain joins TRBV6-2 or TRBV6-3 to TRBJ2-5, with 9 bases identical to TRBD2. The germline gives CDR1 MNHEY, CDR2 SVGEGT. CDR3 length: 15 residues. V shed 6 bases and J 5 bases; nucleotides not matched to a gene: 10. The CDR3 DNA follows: TGTGCCAGCAGCCCAATAGCGGGAGAGGTGGAGACCCAGTACTTC. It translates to CASSPIAGEVETQYF.

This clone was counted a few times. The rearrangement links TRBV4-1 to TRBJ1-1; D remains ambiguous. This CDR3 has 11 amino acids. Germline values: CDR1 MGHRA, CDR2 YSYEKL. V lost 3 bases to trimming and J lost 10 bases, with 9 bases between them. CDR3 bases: TGCGCCAGCAGCCATAGCGACGGAGCTTTCTTT. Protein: CASSHSDGAFF.

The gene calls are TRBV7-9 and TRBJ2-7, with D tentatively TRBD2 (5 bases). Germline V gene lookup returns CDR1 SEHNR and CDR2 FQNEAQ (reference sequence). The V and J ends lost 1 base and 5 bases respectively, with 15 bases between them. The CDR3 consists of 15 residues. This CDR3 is CASSLVRVGAHEQYF. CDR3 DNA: TGTGCCAGCAGCTTAGTCCGAGTGGGAGCACACGAGCAGTACTTC.